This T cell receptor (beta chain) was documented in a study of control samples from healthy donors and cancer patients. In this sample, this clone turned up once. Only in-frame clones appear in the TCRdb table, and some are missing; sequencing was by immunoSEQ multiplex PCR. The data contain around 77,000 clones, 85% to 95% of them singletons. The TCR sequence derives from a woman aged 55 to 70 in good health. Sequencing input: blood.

CDR3 bases: TGTGCCAGCAGCTTGGAGAGTCGTCACGAGCAGTACTTC. Protein sequence: CASSLESRHEQYF. V usage is TRBV5-4 and J usage is TRBJ2-7; D gene ambiguous. Per germline, CDR1 SGHNT and CDR2 YYREEE (reference sequence). V lost 0 bases, J lost 5 bases, and 9 bases lay in between. The CDR3 has 13 amino acids. The variable domain in full, with the rest retrieved from reference TRBV5-4 and TRBJ2-7, is ETGVTQSPTHLIKTRGQQVTLRCSSQSGHNTVSWYQQALGQGPQFIFQYYREEENGRGNFPPRFSGLQFPNYSSELNVNALELDDSALYLCASSLESRHEQYFGPGTRLTVT.